The 31 T cell receptor beta chains below were found in one sample sequenced in a study of T cell repertoires in ileal Crohn's disease. Sequenced by immunoSEQ multiplex PCR; TCRdb stores in-frame clones only, minus some. The sample shows 4,000 to 5,000 clones, roughly 80% of them seen only once. The sample taken for sequencing was ileal tissue. These receptors originate from an adult with Crohn's disease.

The chain uses TRBV7-9 and TRBJ1-5, with D perhaps matching TRBD1 (6 bases). The CDR3 consists of 12 residues. Germline loops: CDR1 SEHNR, CDR2 FQNEAQ (reference sequence). Trimming left V 4 bases short and J 10 bases short, with 11 bases between. The CDR3 is CASSYLGGPQHF. DNA of the CDR3: TGTGCCAGCAGCTATCTAGGGGGTCCCCAGCATTTT.

The chain has TRBV25-1 and TRBJ2-3, with 9 bases fitting TRBD1. Germline V gives CDR1 MGHDK, CDR2 SYGVNS. The CDR3 runs 16 residues. With 2 bases clipped from V and 3 bases from J, the junction kept 6 bases outside the gene matches. CDR3 amino acids: CASSERRTGETDTQYF. Written as DNA, the CDR3 is TGTGCCAGCAGTGAAAGGAGGACAGGGGAAACAGATACGCAGTATTTT. Filled out from reference TRBV25-1 and TRBJ2-3, the complete variable domain reads EADIYQTPRYLVIGTGKKITLECSQTMGHDKMYWYQQDPGMELHLIHYSYGVNSTEKGDLSSESTVSRIRTEHFPLTLESARPSHTSQYLCASSERRTGETDTQYFGPGTRLTVL.

Remarks on this clone: The junction departs from the called germline gene at one end, perhaps through a read error. The rearrangement uses TRBV11-3 and TRBJ2-3; 8 nucleotides line up with TRBD2. CDR3 size: 14 residues. CDR1 and CDR2 (germline): SGHNT, YENEEA. CDR3 amino acids: CTSSFGGAADTQYF. For the CDR3, the DNA is TGTACCAGCAGCTTCGGGGGGGCCGCAGATACGCAGTATTTT.

This chain joins TRBV5-1 and TRBJ2-5; 9 nucleotides align to TRBD2. Per the germline V gene, CDR1 is SGHRS and CDR2 is YFSETQ. The CDR3 spans 16 residues. V shed 4 bases and J 2 bases; nucleotides not matched to a gene: 9. The CDR3 loop reads CASSQMGAGGQETQYF. The DNA of the CDR3 is TGCGCCAGCAGCCAAATGGGGGCGGGGGGGCAAGAGACCCAGTACTTC.

This sequence joins TRBV6-5 and TRBJ1-4; D not resolved. The germline gives CDR1 MNHEY, CDR2 SVGAGI. The CDR3 has 15 residues. V shed 2 bases and J shed 0 bases, with 7 bases lying between them. The CDR3 region is CASSYLGATNEKLFF. Here the CDR3 DNA reads TGTGCCAGCAGTTACCTCGGGGCAACTAATGAAAAACTGTTTTTT.

This chain connects TRBV6-1 to TRBJ1-2, with 7 bases fitting TRBD1. Germline V gene lookup returns CDR1 MNHNS and CDR2 SASEGT. The CDR3 runs to 13 residues. The trim removed 7 bases at V and 3 bases at J, leaving 5 bases unmatched. CDR3: CASISRGDYGYTF. The CDR3 nucleotides are TGTGCCAGCATATCCAGGGGGGACTATGGCTACACCTTC.

The CDR3 DNA reads TGTGCCAGCAGTTTGACAGGGATGAGCACAGATACGCAGTATTTT. Protein product: CASSLTGMSTDTQYF. V usage is TRBV7-6 and J usage is TRBJ2-3, with 7 bases that match TRBD1. CDR3 length: 15 amino acids. Germline CDR1 and CDR2: SGHVS and FNYEAQ. V lost 6 bases and J lost 0; bases outside the gene matches: 6. The full variable domain, completed using reference TRBV7-6 and TRBJ2-3, is GAGVSQSPRYKVTKRGQDVALRCDPISGHVSLYWYRQALGQGPEFLTYFNYEAQQDKSGLPNDRFSAERPEGSISTLTIQRTEQRDSAMYRCASSLTGMSTDTQYFGPGTRLTVL.

The V call is TRBV2, the J call TRBJ2-2, with 8 bases identical to TRBD2. CDR3 length: 16 residues. J gave up 1 base and V 6 bases, and 7 bases lay outside the gene matches. Germline loops: CDR1 SNHLY, CDR2 FYNNEI. CDR3 nucleotide sequence: TGTGCCAGCAGGACCGCGGGGGGACTGAACACCGGGGAGCTGTTTTTT. Translation: CASRTAGGLNTGELFF.

The rearrangement joins TRBV7-3 to TRBJ2-6; possible D gene TRBD2, 6 bases. V lost 1 base to trimming and J lost 0 bases, with 7 bases between them. There are 16 residues in the CDR3. Germline CDR1 is SGHTA and CDR2 is FQGTGA. The CDR3 reads CASSLNGGSGANVLTF. The CDR3 bases are TGTGCCAGCAGCTTAAACGGGGGCTCTGGGGCCAACGTCCTGACTTTC.

The chain joins TRBV7-8 to TRBJ2-1; TRBD2 matches at 12 bases. V was pared by 4 bases and J by 5 bases, with 6 bases of the junction left unmatched. Germline loops: CDR1 SGHVS, CDR2 FQNEAQ. The CDR3 is made up of 16 amino acids. The CDR3 DNA is TGTGCCAGCAGCTCCCGGACTAGCGGGGCTCACAATGAGCAGTTCTTC. Protein sequence: CASSSRTSGAHNEQFF. Based on the CDR3 plus reference TRBV7-8 and TRBJ2-1, the full variable domain is GAGVSQSPRYKVAKRGQDVALRCDPISGHVSLFWYQQALGQGPEFLTYFQNEAQLDKSGLPSDRFFAERPEGSVSTLKIQRTQQEDSAVYLCASSSRTSGAHNEQFFGPGTRLTVL.

The chain links TRBV28 to TRBJ1-2, with D hard to call. CDR3 length: 12 residues. Looked up from germline, CDR1 is MDHEN and CDR2 is SYDVKM. The V end lost 2 bases, the J end lost 7 bases, and 8 bases lay between the germline ends. CDR3 amino acids: CASSLRGIGYTF. CDR3 sequence (DNA): TGTGCCAGCAGTTTACGGGGAATTGGCTACACCTTC.

This chain uses TRBV9 with TRBJ2-1; D might be TRBD2 (7 bases). Germline V gene data show CDR1 as SGDLS and CDR2 as YYNGEE. Trimming removed 4 bases from V and 0 bases from J, with 17 bases in between. CDR3 length equals 17 residues. The CDR3 DNA reads TGTGCCAGCAGCCCAGAGGGGGGCGGGAGCTCCTACAATGAGCAGTTCTTC. Its protein is CASSPEGGGSSYNEQFF. The full variable domain, with the rest looked up from reference TRBV9 and TRBJ2-1, is DSGVTQTPKHLITATGQRVTLRCSPRSGDLSVYWYQQSLDQGLQFLIQYYNGEERAKGNILERFSAQQFPDLHSELNLSSLELGDSALYFCASSPEGGGSSYNEQFFGPGTRLTVL.

This clone has just one count. The V call is TRBV2, the J call TRBJ1-5, with 12 bases that match TRBD1. Germline CDR1 is SNHLY and CDR2 is FYNNEI. CDR3 length: 17 amino acids. J was trimmed by 3 bases and V by 5 bases; bases with no gene match: 8. In nucleotides, the CDR3 is TGTGCCAGCAGTACTCCACCGGGACAGGGGGCCAATCAGCCCCAGCATTTT. It yields the protein CASSTPPGQGANQPQHF.

V gene TRBV18 combines with J gene TRBJ2-2; no clear D. Trimming removed 1 base at V and 7 bases at J, with 19 bases between. CDR3 size: 17 residues. Germline-derived CDR1 and CDR2 are KGHSH and LQKENI. CDR3 in DNA: TGTGCCAGCTCACCACATAGTGTCGACATCAAACTCGGGGAGCTGTTTTTT. This codes for CASSPHSVDIKLGELFF.

This clone occurred a few times. The genes are TRBV21-1 and TRBJ2-7; TRBD1, the D gene given by the table, was not confirmed from the DNA. TRBV21-1 is a listed pseudogene. This CDR3 spans 14 amino acids. The CDR3 here is CASSLGQGGYEQYF. CDR3 sequence (DNA): TGTGCCAGCAGCCTCGGACAGGGTGGCTACGAGCAGTACTTC.

V and J are TRBV6-1 and TRBJ1-2; a weak D match, TRBD1 (5 bases). The ends were cut back, 6 bases at V and 2 bases at J, with 10 bases in the middle. The CDR3 is 13 amino acids. Germline V gene lookup returns CDR1 MNHNS and CDR2 SASEGT. CDR3 sequence reads: CASRQQENYGYTF. The CDR3 DNA sequence: TGTGCCAGCAGACAACAGGAAAACTATGGCTACACCTTC.

A single count supports this clone. This sequence joins TRBV2 and TRBJ1-6, with D unresolved. V shed 6 bases and J shed 4 bases, with 7 bases lying between them. CDR1 is SNHLY and CDR2 is FYNNEI in the germline V gene. The CDR3 totals 13 residues. The CDR3 here is CASSGNYNSPLHF. The CDR3 DNA reads TGTGCCAGCAGCGGGAATTATAATTCACCCCTCCACTTT. The variable domain in full, with the rest retrieved from reference TRBV2 and TRBJ1-6, is EPEVTQTPSHQVTQMGQEVILRCVPISNHLYFYWYRQILGQKVEFLVSFYNNEISEKSEIFDDQFSVERPDGSNFTLKIRSTKLEDSAMYFCASSGNYNSPLHFGNGTRLTVT.

The chain has TRBV5-6 and TRBJ2-1; D is perhaps TRBD2 (7 bases). Deletions cut 0 bases from V and 7 bases from J, with 11 bases between. The CDR3 is 14 residues long. Germline lookup yields CDR1 SGHDT and CDR2 YYEEEE. The CDR3 DNA sequence: TGTGCCAGCAGCTTGGAGGGGGGGGCGAATGAGCAGTTCTTC. Translating gives CASSLEGGANEQFF. Together with reference TRBV5-6 and TRBJ2-1, the CDR3 gives the full variable domain: DAGVTQSPTHLIKTRGQQVTLRCSPKSGHDTVSWYQQALGQGPQFIFQYYEEEERQRGNFPDRFSGHQFPNYSSELNVNALLLGDSALYLCASSLEGGANEQFFGPGTRLTVL.

This clone was seen once. The gene calls are TRBV15 and TRBJ2-5, with D tentatively TRBD2 (6 bases). CDR3 length equals 14 residues. Germline V gives CDR1 LNHNV, CDR2 YYDKDF (reference sequence). Trimming left V 0 bases short and J 4 bases short, with 9 bases between. The CDR3 nucleotides read TGTGCCACCAGCAGAGATCCTAGCGTAGAGACCCAGTACTTC. Translated: CATSRDPSVETQYF.

The rearrangement uses TRBV2 and TRBJ1-5; no firm D call. V lost 9 bases and J 2 bases, leaving 17 bases between the germline ends. Germline CDR1 SNHLY, CDR2 FYNNEI. The CDR3 spans 15 residues. The CDR3 region is CASLSTPSRNQPQHF. The DNA for the CDR3 is TGTGCCAGTCTTTCCACCCCCAGTCGCAATCAGCCCCAGCATTTT.

The V call is TRBV19, the J call TRBJ2-7; 9 positions agree with TRBD1. Per the germline V gene, CDR1 is LNHDA and CDR2 is SQIVND (reference sequence). V lost 3 bases, J lost 11 bases, and 8 bases stayed unmatched. The CDR3 loop spans 13 amino acids. The CDR3 spells CASSIFPGQGKYF. The CDR3 coding sequence is TGTGCCAGTAGTATCTTTCCGGGACAGGGAAAGTACTTC. Full variable domain (remainder filled in from reference TRBV19 and TRBJ2-7): DGGITQSPKYLFRKEGQNVTLSCEQNLNHDAMYWYRQDPGQGLRLIYYSQIVNDFQKGDIAEGYSVSREKKESFPLTVTSAQKNPTAFYLCASSIFPGQGKYFGPGTRLTVT.

This clone was seen a few times. The gene calls are TRBV6-4 and TRBJ2-3; TRBD2 matches 7 bases. V shed 0 bases and J 1 base; nucleotides not matched to a gene: 1. Looked up from germline, CDR1 is MRHNA and CDR2 is SNTAGT. The CDR3 runs to 15 residues. The CDR3 sequence is CASSDSGGGTDTQYF. The DNA of the CDR3 is TGTGCCAGCAGTGACTCGGGGGGGGGCACAGATACGCAGTATTTT.

J is TRBJ2-2 and V is TRBV4-1; a weak D match, TRBD2 (6 bases). The CDR3 spans 15 residues. Germline-derived CDR1 and CDR2 are MGHRA and YSYEKL. Between the trimmed V and J ends, which lost 4 bases and 5 bases, there was a span of 14 bases. CDR3 nucleotides: TGCGCCAGCAGCCGGGGACTGGCGGAGACCGGGGAGCTGTTTTTT. Translation gives CASSRGLAETGELFF.

This clone was seen only a few times. The chain combines TRBV14 with TRBJ2-7; D possibly corresponds to TRBD1 (6 bases). Trimming shortened V by 9 bases and J by 1 base, and 19 bases separated the two germline ends. Germline V gene data show CDR1 as SGHDN and CDR2 as FVKESK. The CDR3 runs 15 residues. The CDR3 sequence: CAREGRAGESYEQYF. The CDR3 DNA reads as TGTGCCAGAGAGGGCAGGGCAGGGGAATCCTACGAGCAGTACTTC.

This chain joins TRBV5-1 and TRBJ2-7, with 13 bases that match TRBD2. The V gene end was trimmed by 4 bases and the J gene end by 1 base; junction bases not matched to a gene: 8. There are 17 residues in the CDR3. CDR1 SGHRS and CDR2 YFSETQ come from the germline V gene. CDR3 DNA sequence: TGCGCCAGCAGCCTGGGACTAGCGGGGTCCTCATCCTACGAGCAGTACTTC. Protein sequence: CASSLGLAGSSSYEQYF.

The gene calls are TRBV10-3 and TRBJ2-1, with 8 positions matching TRBD2. With 8 bases clipped from V and 12 bases from J, the junction kept 12 bases outside the gene matches. The CDR3 sequence is 13 residues long. The germline V gene encodes CDR1 ENHRY and CDR2 SYGVKD. CDR3 amino acids: CAIAGLGDQGQFF. The DNA for the CDR3 is TGTGCCATCGCGGGACTAGGGGACCAGGGGCAGTTCTTC.

The chain joins TRBV4-2 to TRBJ2-1; 7 positions match TRBD1. This CDR3 comprises 16 residues. Germline V gives CDR1 LGHNA, CDR2 YNFKEQ. V trimming: 3 bases; J trimming: 2 bases; junction bases outside the gene matches: 7. Written as DNA, the CDR3 is TGTGCCAGCAGCCAGACAGGGTCCGGCACCTACAATGAGCAGTTCTTC. Protein: CASSQTGSGTYNEQFF.

The chain has TRBV19 and TRBJ1-5; D might be TRBD1 (6 bases). The CDR3 has 15 amino acids. The V end was cut by 7 bases, the J end by 3 bases, with 16 bases between. Per germline, CDR1 LNHDA and CDR2 SQIVND (reference sequence). CDR3 in DNA: TGTGCCAGTATTCGAGGCAGGGGCATCAATCAGCCCCAGCATTTT. Translating gives CASIRGRGINQPQHF. The variable domain in full, with the rest retrieved from reference TRBV19 and TRBJ1-5, is DGGITQSPKYLFRKEGQNVTLSCEQNLNHDAMYWYRQDPGQGLRLIYYSQIVNDFQKGDIAEGYSVSREKKESFPLTVTSAQKNPTAFYLCASIRGRGINQPQHFGDGTRLSIL.

V usage is TRBV15 and J usage is TRBJ2-1; 11 bases match TRBD2. The V gene's germline CDR1 is LNHNV and CDR2 YYDKDF (reference sequence). The CDR3 is made up of 15 amino acids. The V and J ends lost 3 bases and 15 bases, in that order; junction bases with no gene match: 13. CDR3 DNA: TGTGCCACCAGCAGCGGGGTAGCGGGGGGGGAGGTTCTGTTCTTC. This translates into CATSSGVAGGEVLFF.

The chain is built from TRBV6-1 and TRBJ1-3; a weak D match, TRBD1 (6 bases). V was cut by 5 bases and J by 0 bases, with 8 bases left in between. Germline CDR1 MNHNS, CDR2 SASEGT. The CDR3 runs to 14 residues. DNA for the CDR3: TGTGCCAGCAGTAGGGACATCTCTGGAAACACCATATATTTT. The encoded protein is CASSRDISGNTIYF.

This clone was counted only a few times. The J gene is TRBJ2-1, the V gene TRBV5-1; TRBD2 aligns across 12 bases. Trimming at V came to 0 bases and at J to 7 bases, leaving 14 bases not matched to a gene. Germline CDR1 SGHRS, CDR2 YFSETQ. This CDR3 is built from 19 residues. This chain's CDR3 is CASSLAPLLLAGGLNEQFF. The CDR3 DNA sequence: TGCGCCAGCAGCTTGGCCCCTCTGCTACTAGCGGGGGGCCTAAATGAGCAGTTCTTC. Looking up the rest from reference TRBV5-1 and TRBJ2-1 gives the full variable domain: KAGVTQTPRYLIKTRGQQVTLSCSPISGHRSVSWYQQTPGQGLQFLFEYFSETQRNKGNFPGRFSGRQFSNSRSEMNVSTLELGDSALYLCASSLAPLLLAGGLNEQFFGPGTRLTVL.